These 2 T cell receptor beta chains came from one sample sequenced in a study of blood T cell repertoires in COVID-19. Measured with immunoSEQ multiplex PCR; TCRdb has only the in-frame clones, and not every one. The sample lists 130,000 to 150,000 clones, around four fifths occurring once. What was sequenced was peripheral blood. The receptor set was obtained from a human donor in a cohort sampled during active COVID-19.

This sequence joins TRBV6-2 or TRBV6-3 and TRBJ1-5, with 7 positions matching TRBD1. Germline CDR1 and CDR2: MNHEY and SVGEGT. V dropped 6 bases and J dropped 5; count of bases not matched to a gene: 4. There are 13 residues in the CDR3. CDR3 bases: TGTGCCAGCAGCACCGACAGGGATCAGCCCCAGCATTTT. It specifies CASSTDRDQPQHF.

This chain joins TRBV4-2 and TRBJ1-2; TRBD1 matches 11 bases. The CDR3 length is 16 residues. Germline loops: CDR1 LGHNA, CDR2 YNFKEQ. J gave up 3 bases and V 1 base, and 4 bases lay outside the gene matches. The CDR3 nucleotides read TGTGCCAGCAGCCAAGTCTTGGGACAGGGGGACTATGGCTACACCTTC. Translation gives CASSQVLGQGDYGYTF.